The T cell receptor beta chain described here comes from a study of cytomegalovirus exposure and HLA in healthy donors. Concerning this clone itself: Its antigen is not known.

Use of 60 Vbeta and 13 Jbeta primers characterized the PCR. TCRdb keeps only in-frame clones here, not all; method: immunoSEQ multiplex PCR. This table has tens of thousands of clones, almost 80% appearing once. Whole-study results and caveats: The HLA-A and HLA-B alleles of most subjects were reportedly predicted accurately from TCR beta sequences. A later analysis found TCR association rates differed by HLA locus, highest for DRB1 and lowest for HLA-C. At a 0.05 false discovery rate, a later analysis found around 17,000 TCR beta sequences to be associated with HLA alleles. Some highly shared sequence variants likely arose as a pipeline artifact.

V shed 4 bases, J shed 0 bases, and the junction held 6 bases outside the gene matches. The CDR3 runs 16 residues. The V gene's germline CDR1 is MDHEN and CDR2 SYDVKM. The receptor comes from a female donor in good health and CMV-seronegative. The chain employs TRBV28 and TRBJ2-4; 7 bases map to TRBD1. Sequenced sample: PBMCs. CDR3 coding DNA: TGTGCCAGCAGTTCAGGGGGAAGATTAGCCAAAAACATTCAGTACTTC. Protein sequence: CASSSGGRLAKNIQYF.